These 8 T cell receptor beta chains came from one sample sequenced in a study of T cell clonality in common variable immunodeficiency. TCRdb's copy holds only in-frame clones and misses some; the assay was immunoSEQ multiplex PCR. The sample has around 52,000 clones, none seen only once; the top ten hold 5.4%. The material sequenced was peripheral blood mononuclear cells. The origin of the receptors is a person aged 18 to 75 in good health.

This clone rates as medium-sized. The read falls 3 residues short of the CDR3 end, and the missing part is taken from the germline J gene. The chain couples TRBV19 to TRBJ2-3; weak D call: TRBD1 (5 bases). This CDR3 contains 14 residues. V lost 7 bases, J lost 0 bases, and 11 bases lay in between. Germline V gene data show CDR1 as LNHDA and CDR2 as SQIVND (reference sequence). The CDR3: CASTTGFSTDTQYF. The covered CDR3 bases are TGTGCCAGTACCACAGGATTTAGCACAGATACG.

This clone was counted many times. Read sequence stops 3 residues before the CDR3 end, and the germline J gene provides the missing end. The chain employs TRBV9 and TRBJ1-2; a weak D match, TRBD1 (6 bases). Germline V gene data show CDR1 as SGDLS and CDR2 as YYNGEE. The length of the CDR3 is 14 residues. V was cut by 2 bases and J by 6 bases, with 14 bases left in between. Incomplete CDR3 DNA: TGTGCCAGCAGCGTGGGTCAGGGGTATAATGGC. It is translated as CASSVGQGYNG. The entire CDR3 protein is CASSVGQGYNGYTF.

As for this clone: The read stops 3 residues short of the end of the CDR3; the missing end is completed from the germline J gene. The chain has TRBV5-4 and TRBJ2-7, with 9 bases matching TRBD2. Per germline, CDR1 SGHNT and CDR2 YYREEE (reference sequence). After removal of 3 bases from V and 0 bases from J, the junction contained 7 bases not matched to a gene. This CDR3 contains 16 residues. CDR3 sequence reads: CASSSHLAGLSYEQYF. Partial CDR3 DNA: TGTGCCAGCAGCTCCCACCTAGCGGGACTCTCCTACGAG.

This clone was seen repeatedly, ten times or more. CDR3 residues: CASSHTGAAHSYEQYF. CDR3 DNA, as far as it was read: TGCGCCAGCAGCCACACAGGGGCCGCTCACTCCTACGAG. The chain combines TRBV5-1 with TRBJ2-7, with TRBD1 identical over 7 bases. The read ends 3 residues early relative to the CDR3; the germline J gene fills the gap. With V trimmed by 4 bases and J by 0 bases, 10 bases remained unmatched. Germline CDR1 is SGHRS and CDR2 is YFSETQ. The CDR3 covers 16 residues.

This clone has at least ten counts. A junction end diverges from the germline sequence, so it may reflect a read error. CDR3 DNA, as far as it was read: TGTGCCAGCAGCCAAGGGGGGGAGAGGGCCGGTGAG. It specifies CASSQGGERAGE. The whole CDR3 region reads CASSQGGERAGELFF. The chain joins TRBV7-3 to TRBJ2-2, with D possibly matching TRBD2 (7 bases). The CDR3 goes on 3 residues after the read ends, and that part is filled in from the germline J gene. Per germline, CDR1 SGHTA and CDR2 FQGTGA. The length of the CDR3 is 15 residues. Using reference TRBV7-3 and TRBJ2-2 for the parts outside the CDR3, the full variable domain is GAGVSQTPSNKVTEKGKYVELRCDPISGHTALYWYRQSLGQGPEFLIYFQGTGAADDSGLPNDRFFAVRPEGSVSTLKIQRTERGDSAVYLCASSQGGERAGELFFGEGSRLTVL.

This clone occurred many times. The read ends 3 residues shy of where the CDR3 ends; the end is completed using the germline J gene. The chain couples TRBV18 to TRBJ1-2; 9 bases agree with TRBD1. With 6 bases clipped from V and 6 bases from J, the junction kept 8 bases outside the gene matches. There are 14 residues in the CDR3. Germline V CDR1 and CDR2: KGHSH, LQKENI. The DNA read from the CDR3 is TGTGCCAGCTCTTACCGGGACAGGGCGGATGGC. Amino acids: CASSYRDRADG. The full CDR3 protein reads CASSYRDRADGYTF.

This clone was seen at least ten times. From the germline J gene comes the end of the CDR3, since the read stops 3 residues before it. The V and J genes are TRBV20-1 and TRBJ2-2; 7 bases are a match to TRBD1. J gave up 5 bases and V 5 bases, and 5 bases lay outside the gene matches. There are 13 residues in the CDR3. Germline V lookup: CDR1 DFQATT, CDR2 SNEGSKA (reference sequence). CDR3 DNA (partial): TGCAGTGCTCGCTGGGACAGAACCGGGGAG. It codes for CSARWDRTGE. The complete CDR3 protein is CSARWDRTGELFF.

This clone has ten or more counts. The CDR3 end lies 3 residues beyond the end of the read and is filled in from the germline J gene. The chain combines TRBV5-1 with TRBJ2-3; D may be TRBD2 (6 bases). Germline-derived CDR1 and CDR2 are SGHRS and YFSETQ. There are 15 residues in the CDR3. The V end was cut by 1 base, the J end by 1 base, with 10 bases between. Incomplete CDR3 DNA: TGCGCCAGCAGCTTGTCGCGGGGACGCACAGATACG. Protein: CASSLSRGRTDT. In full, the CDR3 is CASSLSRGRTDTQYF.